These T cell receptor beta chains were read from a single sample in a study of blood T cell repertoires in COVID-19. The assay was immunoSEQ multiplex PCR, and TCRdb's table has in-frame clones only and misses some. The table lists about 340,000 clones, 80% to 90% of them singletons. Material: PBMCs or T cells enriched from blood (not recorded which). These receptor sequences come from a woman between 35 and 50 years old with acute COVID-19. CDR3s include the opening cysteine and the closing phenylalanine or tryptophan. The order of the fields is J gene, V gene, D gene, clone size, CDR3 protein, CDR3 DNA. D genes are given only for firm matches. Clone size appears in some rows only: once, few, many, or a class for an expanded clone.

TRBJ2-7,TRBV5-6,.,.,CASSFSYTGSYEQYF,TGTGCCAGCAGCTTCTCTTATACAGGATCCTACGAGCAGTACTTC
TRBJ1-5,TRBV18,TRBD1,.,CASSPSTGVIDQPQHF,TGTGCCAGCTCACCTTCGACAGGGGTTATCGATCAGCCCCAGCATTTT
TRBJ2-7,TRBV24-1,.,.,CATSDSVSYEQYF,TGTGCCACCAGTGATTCGGTGTCCTACGAGCAGTACTTC
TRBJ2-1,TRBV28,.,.,CASIPRSLYNEQFF,TGTGCCAGCATTCCCCGTTCCCTTTACAATGAGCAGTTCTTC
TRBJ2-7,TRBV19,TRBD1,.,CASSSGTATYEQYF,TGTGCCAGTAGTTCTGGGACAGCAACCTACGAGCAGTACTTC
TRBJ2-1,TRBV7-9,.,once,CASSRGNNEQFF,TGTGCCAGCAGCCGGGGGAACAATGAGCAGTTCTTC
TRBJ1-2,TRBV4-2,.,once,CASSQSVWDLNYGYTF,TGTGCCAGCAGCCAATCGGTTTGGGACTTGAACTATGGCTACACCTTC
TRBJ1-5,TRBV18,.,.,CASSLDSQPQHF,TGTGCCAGCTCTTTAGACAGCCAGCCCCAGCATTTT
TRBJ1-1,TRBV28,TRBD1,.,CASRAQGGQNTEAFF,TGTGCCAGCAGGGCACAGGGGGGGCAGAACACTGAAGCTTTCTTT
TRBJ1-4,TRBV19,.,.,CASGDNPTRKLFF,TGTGCCAGTGGGGACAACCCTACGAGAAAACTGTTTTTT
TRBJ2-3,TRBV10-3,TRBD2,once,CAISERSSGMTDTQYF,TGTGCCATCAGTGAGCGGTCTAGCGGGATGACAGATACGCAGTATTTT
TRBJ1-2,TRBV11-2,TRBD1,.,CASSGGQGYGYTF,TGTGCCAGCAGCGGGGGACAGGGCTATGGCTACACCTTC
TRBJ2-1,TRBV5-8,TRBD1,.,CASSLGPTGDNEQFF,TGTGCCAGCAGCTTGGGGCCGACAGGGGACAATGAGCAGTTCTTC
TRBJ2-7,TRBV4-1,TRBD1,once,CASSPGQGALYEQYF,TGCGCCAGCAGCCCCGGACAGGGCGCCCTCTACGAGCAGTACTTC
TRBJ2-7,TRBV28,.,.,CASSWALTYEQYF,TGTGCCAGCAGTTGGGCTTTGACCTACGAGCAGTACTTC
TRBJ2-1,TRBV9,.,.,CASSVLQGYNEQFF,TGTGCCAGCAGCGTCTTACAGGGTTACAATGAGCAGTTCTTC
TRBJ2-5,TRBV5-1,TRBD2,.,CASHSGDTETQYF,TGCGCCAGCCATAGCGGGGACACAGAGACCCAGTACTTC
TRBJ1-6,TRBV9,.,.,CASSVDRSSYNSPLHF,TGTGCCAGCAGCGTGGACAGAAGCTCCTATAATTCACCCCTCCACTTT
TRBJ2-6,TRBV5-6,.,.,CASSLGASGANVLTF,TGTGCCAGCAGCTTGGGGGCGTCTGGGGCCAACGTCCTGACTTTC
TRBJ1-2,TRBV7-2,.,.,CASSLGVQSGEYGYTF,TGTGCCAGCAGCTTAGGAGTTCAGTCTGGGGAGTATGGCTACACCTTC
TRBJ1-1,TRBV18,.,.,CASSPEVSHTEAFF,TGTGCCAGCTCACCAGAAGTTAGTCACACTGAAGCTTTCTTT
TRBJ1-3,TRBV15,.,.,CATERERYSGNTIYF,TGTGCCACCGAGAGAGAGCGTTACTCTGGAAACACCATATATTTT
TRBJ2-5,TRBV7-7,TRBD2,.,CASSRTSGRETQYF,TGTGCTAGCAGCCGGACTAGCGGGAGAGAGACCCAGTACTTC
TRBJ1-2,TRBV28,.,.,CATEGLHYGYTF,TGTGCCACCGAAGGACTCCACTATGGCTACACCTTC
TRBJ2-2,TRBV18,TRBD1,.,CASSPRGTGGTGELFF,TGTGCCAGCTCACCACGAGGGACAGGGGGCACCGGGGAGCTGTTTTTT
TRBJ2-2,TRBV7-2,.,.,CASSLVGGNTGELFF,TGTGCCAGCAGCTTAGTGGGGGGGAACACCGGGGAGCTGTTTTTT
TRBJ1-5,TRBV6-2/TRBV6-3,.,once,CASSSRTDLLSQPQHF,TGTGCCAGCAGTTCTAGGACAGATTTATTAAGTCAGCCCCAGCATTTT
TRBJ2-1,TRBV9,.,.,CASSVDRVNEQFF,TGTGCCAGCAGCGTAGACAGGGTGAATGAGCAGTTCTTC
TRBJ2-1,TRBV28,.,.,CATNSEGGNEQFF,TGTGCCACTAATTCCGAAGGAGGCAATGAGCAGTTCTTC
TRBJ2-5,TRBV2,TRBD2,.,CASRGEGETQYF,TGTGCCAGCAGAGGGGAGGGAGAGACCCAGTACTTC
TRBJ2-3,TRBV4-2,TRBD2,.,CASSQVGVRTSLTDTQYF,TGTGCCAGCAGCCAAGTCGGCGTTCGGACTAGCCTCACAGATACGCAGTATTTT
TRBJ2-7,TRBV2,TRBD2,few,CASSDVRLAGGTYEQYF,TGTGCCAGCAGTGATGTGAGACTAGCGGGGGGGACCTACGAGCAGTACTTC
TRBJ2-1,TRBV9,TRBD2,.,CASSVGVAGARNEQFF,TGTGCCAGCAGCGTAGGGGTAGCGGGAGCCAGGAATGAGCAGTTCTTC
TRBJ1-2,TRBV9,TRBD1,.,CASSVNPGTGVGYTF,TGTGCCAGCAGCGTAAATCCCGGGACAGGGGTAGGCTACACCTTC
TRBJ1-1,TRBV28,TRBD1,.,CASSAAGTANTEAFF,TGTGCCAGCAGTGCAGCCGGGACAGCGAACACTGAAGCTTTCTTT
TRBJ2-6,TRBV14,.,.,CASSLQPLDVLTF,TGTGCCAGCAGCCTACAGCCTCTCGACGTCCTGACTTTC
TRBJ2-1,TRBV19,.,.,CASEDGGAGSYNEQFF,TGTGCCAGTGAGGATGGGGGCGCCGGCTCCTACAATGAGCAGTTCTTC
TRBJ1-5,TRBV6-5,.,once,CASSYSAGVRQPQHF,TGTGCCAGCAGTTACTCGGCAGGGGTGAGGCAGCCCCAGCATTTT
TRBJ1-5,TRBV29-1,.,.,CSVSASGGGNQPQHF,TGCAGCGTTTCGGCCTCCGGGGGGGGCAATCAGCCCCAGCATTTT
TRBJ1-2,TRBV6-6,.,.,CASSRTDDTNYGYTF,TGTGCCAGCAGTAGGACAGACGATACTAACTATGGCTACACCTTC
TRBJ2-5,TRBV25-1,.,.,CASSWTAYQETQYF,TGTGCCAGCAGCTGGACAGCTTACCAAGAGACCCAGTACTTC
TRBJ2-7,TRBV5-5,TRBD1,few,CASSFKGTGNHEQYF,TGTGCCAGCAGCTTTAAAGGGACAGGGAACCACGAGCAGTACTTC
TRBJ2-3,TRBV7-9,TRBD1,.,CASSLASRGPTDTQYF,TGTGCCAGCAGCTTAGCCTCCAGGGGGCCTACAGATACGCAGTATTTT
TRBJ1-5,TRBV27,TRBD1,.,CASSLFGKTGGSNQPQHF,TGTGCCAGCAGTTTATTCGGGAAAACAGGGGGTAGCAATCAGCCCCAGCATTTT
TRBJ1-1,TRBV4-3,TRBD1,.,CASSQQGAITEAFF,TGCGCCAGCAGCCAACAGGGGGCCATCACTGAAGCTTTCTTT
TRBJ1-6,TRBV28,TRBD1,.,CASSSGQGSHSPLHF,TGTGCCAGCAGTTCGGGACAGGGTTCGCATTCACCCCTCCACTTT
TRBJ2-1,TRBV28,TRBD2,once,CASSLILLAFNEQFF,TGTGCCAGCAGTTTGATCTTACTAGCGTTTAATGAGCAGTTCTTC
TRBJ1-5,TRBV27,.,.,CASGNRDQPQHF,TGTGCCAGCGGGAACAGGGACCAGCCCCAGCATTTT
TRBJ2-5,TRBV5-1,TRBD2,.,CASSDGTSGRWKETQYF,TGCGCCAGCAGCGACGGAACTAGCGGGAGATGGAAAGAGACCCAGTACTTC
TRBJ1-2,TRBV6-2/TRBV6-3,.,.,CASSIQGTANYGYTF,TGTGCCAGCAGTATACAGGGAACCGCTAACTATGGCTACACCTTC
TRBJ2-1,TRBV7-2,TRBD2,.,CASSSAGTTSNEQFF,TGTGCCAGCAGCTCGGCCGGGACTACCTCTAATGAGCAGTTCTTC
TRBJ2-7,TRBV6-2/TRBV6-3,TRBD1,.,CASSYGTGLVLSYEQYF,TGTGCCAGCAGTTACGGGACAGGGCTGGTCCTCTCCTACGAGCAGTACTTC
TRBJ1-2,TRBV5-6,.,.,CASRTGSGYGYTF,TGTGCCAGCAGAACAGGGAGTGGCTATGGCTACACCTTC
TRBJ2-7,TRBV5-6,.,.,CASSLGDNYEQYF,TGTGCCAGCAGCTTGGGTGACAACTACGAGCAGTACTTC
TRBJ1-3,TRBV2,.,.,CASSTGISGNTIYF,TGTGCCAGCAGTACAGGGATCTCTGGAAACACCATATATTTT
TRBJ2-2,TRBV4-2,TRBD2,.,CASSQVRLAGENTGELFF,TGTGCCAGCAGCCAAGTTAGACTAGCGGGAGAAAACACCGGGGAGCTGTTTTTT
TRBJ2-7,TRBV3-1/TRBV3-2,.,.,CASSQLLPGGGSYEQYF,TGTGCCAGCAGCCAACTCCTCCCCGGGGGAGGATCCTACGAGCAGTACTTC
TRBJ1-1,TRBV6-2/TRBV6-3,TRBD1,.,CASSRAGTVTEAFF,TGTGCCAGCAGTCGCGCCGGGACAGTCACTGAAGCTTTCTTT